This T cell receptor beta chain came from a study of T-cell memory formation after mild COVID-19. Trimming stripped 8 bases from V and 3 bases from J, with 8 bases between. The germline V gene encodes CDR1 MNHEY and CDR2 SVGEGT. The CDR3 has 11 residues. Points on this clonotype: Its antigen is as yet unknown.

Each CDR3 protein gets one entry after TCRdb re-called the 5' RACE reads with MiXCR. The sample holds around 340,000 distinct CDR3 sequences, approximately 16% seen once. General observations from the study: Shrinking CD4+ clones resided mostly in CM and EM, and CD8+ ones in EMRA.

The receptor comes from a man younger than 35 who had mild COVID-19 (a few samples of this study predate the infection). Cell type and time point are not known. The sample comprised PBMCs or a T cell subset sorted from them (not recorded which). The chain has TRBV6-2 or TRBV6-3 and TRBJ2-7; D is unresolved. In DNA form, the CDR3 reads TGTGCCAGCGGTCGGGTCTACGAGCAGTACTTC. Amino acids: CASGRVYEQYF.